The 13 T cell receptor beta chains listed next were all sequenced from one sample in a study of breast tumors, draining lymph nodes, adjacent tissues (dated by TCRdb to the mid-2010s). Library generation was performed with multiplex PCR. Sequencing took place on an Illumina HiSeq 2000. Using fastp at Q25 and MiXCR, TCRdb reprocessed the public reads and kept productive beta chains. Rows are combined by CDR3 protein, so each entry shows the most common genes and DNA. Here the sample has about 11,000 distinct CDR3 sequences; 35% to 40% occur a single time. The ten largest clones represent approximately 15% of the sample. Sequenced sample: breast tumor tissue. The receptors stem from a female donor with breast cancer. Some clones in this sample may be carry-over from other donors' samples.

V usage is TRBV20-1 and J usage is TRBJ1-1; possible D gene TRBD1, 5 bases. V was clipped by 0 bases and J by 2 bases, with 10 bases between them. In germline, CDR1 is DFQATT, CDR2 SNEGSKA (reference sequence). The CDR3 sequence is 14 residues long. CDR3 loop: CSARDDSFNTEAFF. CDR3 bases: TGCAGTGCTAGAGACGACAGCTTCAACACTGAAGCTTTCTTT.

This clonotype was seen a few times. A much larger clone differs by one base, so this may be a read error. The chain is built from TRBV5-6 and TRBJ2-1, with a weak D call TRBD1 (7 bases). This CDR3 is 14 amino acids long. CDR1 SGHDT and CDR2 YYEEEE come from the germline V gene. V was shortened by 3 bases and J by 7 bases, with 14 bases between the two germline ends. CDR3: CASSSRRGENEQFF. The CDR3 region has the DNA TGTGCCAGCAGCTCTCGCAGGGGGGAGAATGAGCAGTTCTTC.

At least ten counts were recorded for this clonotype. A junction end diverges from the germline sequence, so it may reflect a read error. V and J are TRBV7-7 and TRBJ2-2; D ambiguous. CDR1 SSHAT and CDR2 FNYEAQ come from the germline V gene (reference sequence). This CDR3 is 14 amino acids long. The CDR3 sequence: CASSPDQNTGELFF. CDR3 DNA sequence: TGTGCTAGCAGCCCGGACCAGAACACCGGGGAGCTGTTTTTT.

This sequence joins TRBV7-2 and TRBJ2-3; weak D call: TRBD1 (5 bases). The germline CDR1 and CDR2 sequences are SGHTA and FQGNSA. V was pared by 1 base and J by 5 bases, with 7 bases between. CDR3 length: 13 residues. The CDR3 bases are TGTGCCAGCAGCTTAGACAGGCGAGATACGCAGTATTTT. It specifies CASSLDRRDTQYF. Looking up the rest from reference TRBV7-2 and TRBJ2-3 gives the full variable domain: GAGVSQSPSNKVTEKGKDVELRCDPISGHTALYWYRQSLGQGLEFLIYFQGNSAPDKSGLPSDRFSAERTGGSVSTLTIQRTQQEDSAVYLCASSLDRRDTQYFGPGTRLTVL.

This clonotype was detected many times. V usage is TRBV3-1 and J usage is TRBJ2-3; no clear D gene. The V gene's germline CDR1 is LGHDT and CDR2 YNNKEL (reference sequence). V dropped 4 bases and J dropped 2 bases, with 4 bases sitting between them. The CDR3 is 12 amino acids. CDR3 sequence (DNA): TGTGCCAGCAGCCGCTCCACAGATACGCAGTATTTT. It translates to CASSRSTDTQYF.

This clonotype was seen ten or more times. The V call is TRBV3-1, the J call TRBJ2-2; D might be TRBD2 (6 bases). V shed 4 bases and J shed 3 bases, with 9 bases lying between them. CDR1 LGHDT and CDR2 YNNKEL come from the germline V gene (reference sequence). The CDR3 runs 14 residues. CDR3 sequence: CASSRGGYTGELFF. For the CDR3, the DNA is TGTGCCAGCAGCCGAGGAGGGTACACCGGGGAGCTGTTTTTT.

The CDR3 DNA is TGCAGCGTTCTAACCTGGACTAGCGGGAGGGCCGTTAATGAGCAGTTCTTC. Encoded protein: CSVLTWTSGRAVNEQFF. This chain joins TRBV29-1 and TRBJ2-1; TRBD2 matches at 15 bases. V dropped 5 bases and J dropped 7; count of bases not matched to a gene: 12. Germline V lookup: CDR1 SQVTM, CDR2 ANQGSEA. The CDR3 length is 17 residues.

Comments on this clonotype: Germline is not matched at one junction end, which may reflect a read error. The chain has TRBV2 and TRBJ2-1; perhaps TRBD2 as D (5 bases). Germline lookup yields CDR1 SNHLY and CDR2 FYNNEI. This CDR3 region has 14 residues. CDR3 coding DNA: TGTGCCGGCAGTGAATTGGGAGAGGCCGATGAGCAGTTCTTC. The encoded protein is CAGSELGEADEQFF.

This clonotype was observed at least ten times. J is TRBJ2-7 and V is TRBV7-2; 10 bases fit TRBD2. Trimming cost V 4 bases and J 4 bases; bases outside gene matches: 7. Per the germline V gene, CDR1 is SGHTA and CDR2 is FQGNSA. The CDR3 is 15 amino acids. CDR3 residues: CASSSPLAGDYEQYF. The CDR3 DNA follows: TGTGCCAGCAGCTCTCCCCTAGCGGGGGATTACGAGCAGTACTTC.

Judged by abundance, this clonotype is medium-sized. CDR3 nucleotides: TGTGCCAGCAGCTTAGGACTAGCGGGGTACAATGAGCAGTTCTTC. It is translated as CASSLGLAGYNEQFF. The chain recombines TRBV7-9 with TRBJ2-1, with 11 bases lining up with TRBD2. V was clipped by 1 base and J by 4 bases; unmatched bases: 0. Germline CDR1 is SEHNR and CDR2 is FQNEAQ (reference sequence). The CDR3 has 15 residues.

This clonotype has only one observation. The chain joins TRBV10-3 to TRBJ1-2, with TRBD1 matching 8 bases. J was trimmed by 4 bases and V by 2 bases; bases with no gene match: 6. This CDR3 is 15 amino acids long. CDR1 is ENHRY, CDR2 SYGVKD, per germline. The CDR3 is CAISEERTGTYGYTF. The CDR3 nucleotides read TGTGCCATCAGTGAGGAAAGGACAGGGACCTATGGCTACACCTTC.

This clonotype was counted at least ten times. A much larger clone sits a single nucleotide away, making a read error possible. This chain uses TRBV24-1 with TRBJ2-3; D might be TRBD2 (6 bases). Germline V gene lookup returns CDR1 KGHDR and CDR2 SFDVKD. This CDR3 is built from 15 residues. CDR3 in amino acids: CATSESITSTDAQYF. CDR3 in DNA: TGTGCCACCAGTGAATCCATCACTAGCACAGATGCGCAGTATTTT.

This clonotype is deemed medium-sized. The V call is TRBV5-8, the J call TRBJ2-1, with D hard to call. The CDR3 is 17 amino acids. CDR1 is SGHTS, CDR2 YDEGEE, per germline. The ends were cut back, 4 bases at V and 0 bases at J, with 17 bases in the middle. Written as DNA, the CDR3 is TGTGCCAGCAGCCGACTGTTGACCGATCACTCCTACAATGAGCAGTTCTTC. This translates into CASSRLLTDHSYNEQFF.